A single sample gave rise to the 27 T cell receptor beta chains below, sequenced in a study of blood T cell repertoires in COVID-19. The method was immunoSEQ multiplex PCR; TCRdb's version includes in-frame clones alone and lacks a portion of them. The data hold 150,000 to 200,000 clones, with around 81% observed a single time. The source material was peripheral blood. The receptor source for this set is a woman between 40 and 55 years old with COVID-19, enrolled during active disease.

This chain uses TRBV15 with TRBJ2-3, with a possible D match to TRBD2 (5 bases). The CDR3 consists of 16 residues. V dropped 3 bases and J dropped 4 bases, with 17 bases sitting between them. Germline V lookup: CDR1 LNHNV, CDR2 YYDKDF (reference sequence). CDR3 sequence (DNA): TGTGCCACCAGCAGGGGCAATGGAGGAATACCAGATACGCAGTATTTT. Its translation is CATSRGNGGIPDTQYF.

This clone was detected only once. In DNA form, the CDR3 reads TGTGCCAGCAGCGGGTTGGCCGGGGGTAAAGAGACCCAGTACTTC. It yields the protein CASSGLAGGKETQYF. The V and J genes are TRBV5-5 and TRBJ2-5; tentative D call: TRBD2 (6 bases). The CDR3 contains 15 residues. Trimming stripped 4 bases from V and 3 bases from J, with 16 bases between. In germline, CDR1 is SGHKS, CDR2 YYEKEE (reference sequence).

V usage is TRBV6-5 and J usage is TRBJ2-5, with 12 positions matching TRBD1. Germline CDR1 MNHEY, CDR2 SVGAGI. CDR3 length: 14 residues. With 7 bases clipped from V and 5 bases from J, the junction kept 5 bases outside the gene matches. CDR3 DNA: TGTGCCAGCACGGGACAGGGGGCTTGGGAGACCCAGTACTTC. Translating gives CASTGQGAWETQYF.

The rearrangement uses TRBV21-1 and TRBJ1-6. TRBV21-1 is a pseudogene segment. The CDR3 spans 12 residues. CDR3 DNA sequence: TGTGCCAGCGGAGGAGTCAATTCACCCCTCCACTTT. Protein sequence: CASGGVNSPLHF.

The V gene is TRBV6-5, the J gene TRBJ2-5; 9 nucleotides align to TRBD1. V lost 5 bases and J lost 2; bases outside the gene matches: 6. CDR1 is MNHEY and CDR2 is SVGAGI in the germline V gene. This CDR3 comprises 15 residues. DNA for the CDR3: TGTGCCAGCAGTCTGGACAGGGGCCGACAAGAGACCCAGTACTTC. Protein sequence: CASSLDRGRQETQYF.

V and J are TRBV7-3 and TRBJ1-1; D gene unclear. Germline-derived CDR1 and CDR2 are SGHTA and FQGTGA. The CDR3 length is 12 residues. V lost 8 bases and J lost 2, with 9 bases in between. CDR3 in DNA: TGTGCCAGCGGGCAACCTAACACTGAAGCTTTCTTT. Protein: CASGQPNTEAFF.

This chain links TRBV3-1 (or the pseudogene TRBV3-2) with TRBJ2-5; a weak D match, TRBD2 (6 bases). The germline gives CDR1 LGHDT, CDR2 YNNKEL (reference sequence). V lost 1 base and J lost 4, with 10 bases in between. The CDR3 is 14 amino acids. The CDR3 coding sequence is TGTGCCAGCAGCCAAGGGGACTTCAGAGAGACCCAGTACTTC. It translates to CASSQGDFRETQYF.

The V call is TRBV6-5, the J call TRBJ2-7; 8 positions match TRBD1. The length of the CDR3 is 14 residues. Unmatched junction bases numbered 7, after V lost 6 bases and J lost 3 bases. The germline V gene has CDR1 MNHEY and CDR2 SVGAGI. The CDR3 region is CASRATGGHYEQYF. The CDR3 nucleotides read TGTGCCAGCAGGGCTACAGGGGGGCACTACGAGCAGTACTTC.

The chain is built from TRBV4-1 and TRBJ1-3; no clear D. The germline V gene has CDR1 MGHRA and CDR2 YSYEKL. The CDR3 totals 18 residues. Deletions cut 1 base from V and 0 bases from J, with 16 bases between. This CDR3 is CASSQGKVGVHSGNTIYF. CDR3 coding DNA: TGCGCCAGCAGCCAAGGTAAAGTGGGCGTACACTCTGGAAACACCATATATTTT.

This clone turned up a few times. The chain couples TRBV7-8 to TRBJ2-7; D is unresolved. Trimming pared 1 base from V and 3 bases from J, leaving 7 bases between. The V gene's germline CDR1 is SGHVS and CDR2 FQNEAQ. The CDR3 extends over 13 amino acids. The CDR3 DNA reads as TGTGCCAGCAGCTTAGTGCACGGCTACGAGCAGTACGTC. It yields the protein CASSLVHGYEQYV.

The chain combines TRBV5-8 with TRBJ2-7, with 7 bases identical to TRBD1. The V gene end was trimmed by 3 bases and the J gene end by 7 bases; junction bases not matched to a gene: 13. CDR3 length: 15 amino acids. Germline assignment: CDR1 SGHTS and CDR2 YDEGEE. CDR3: CASSSPRQGPKEQYV. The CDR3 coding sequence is TGTGCCAGCAGCTCTCCCCGACAGGGTCCTAAGGAGCAGTACGTC.

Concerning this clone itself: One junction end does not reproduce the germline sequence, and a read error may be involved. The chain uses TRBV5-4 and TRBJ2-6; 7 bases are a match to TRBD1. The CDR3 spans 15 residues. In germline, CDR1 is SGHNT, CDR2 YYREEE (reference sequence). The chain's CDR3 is CASSLDRTGANVLTF. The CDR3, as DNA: TGTGCCAGCAGTTTGGACAGGACTGGGGCCAACGTCCTGACTTTC.

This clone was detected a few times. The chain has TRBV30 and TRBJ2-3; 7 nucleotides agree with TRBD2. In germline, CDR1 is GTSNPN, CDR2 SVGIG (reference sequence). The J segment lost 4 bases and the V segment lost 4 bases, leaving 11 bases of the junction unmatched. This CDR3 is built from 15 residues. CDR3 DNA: TGTGCCTGGACTAGCGGTGTGGGGAGGGCAGATACGCAGTATTTT. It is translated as CAWTSGVGRADTQYF.

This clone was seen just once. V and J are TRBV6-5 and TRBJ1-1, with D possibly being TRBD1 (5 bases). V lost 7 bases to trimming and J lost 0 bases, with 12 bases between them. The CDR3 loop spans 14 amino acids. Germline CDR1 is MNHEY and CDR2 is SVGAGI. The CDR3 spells CASTLDILNTEAFF. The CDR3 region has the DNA TGTGCCAGCACCCTGGACATCTTGAACACTGAAGCTTTCTTT.

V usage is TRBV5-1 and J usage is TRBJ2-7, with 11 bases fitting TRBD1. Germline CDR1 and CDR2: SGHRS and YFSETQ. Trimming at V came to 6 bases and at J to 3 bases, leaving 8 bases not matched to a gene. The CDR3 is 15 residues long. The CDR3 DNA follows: TGCGCCAGCACCTTAGGAGGGACAGGGGGCTACGAGCAGTACTTC. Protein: CASTLGGTGGYEQYF.

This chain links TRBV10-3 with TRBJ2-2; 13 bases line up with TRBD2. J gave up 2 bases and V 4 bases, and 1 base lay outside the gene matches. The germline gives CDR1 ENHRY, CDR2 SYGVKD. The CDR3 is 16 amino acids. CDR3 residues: CAISGTSGSNTGELFF. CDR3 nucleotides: TGTGCCATCAGTGGGACTAGCGGGAGTAACACCGGGGAGCTGTTTTTT.

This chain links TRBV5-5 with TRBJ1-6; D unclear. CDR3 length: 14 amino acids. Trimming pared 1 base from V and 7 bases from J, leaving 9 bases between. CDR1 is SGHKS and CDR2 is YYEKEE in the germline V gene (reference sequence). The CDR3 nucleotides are TGTGCCAGCAGCTTGAAGATAGCCAATTCACCCCTCCACTTT. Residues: CASSLKIANSPLHF.

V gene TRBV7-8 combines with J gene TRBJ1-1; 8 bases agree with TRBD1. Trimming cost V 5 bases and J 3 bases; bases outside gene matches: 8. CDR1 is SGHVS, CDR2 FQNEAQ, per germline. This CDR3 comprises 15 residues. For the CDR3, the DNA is TGTGCCAGCAGCCCCGAACAGGGGGGGTACACTGAAGCTTTCTTT. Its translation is CASSPEQGGYTEAFF.

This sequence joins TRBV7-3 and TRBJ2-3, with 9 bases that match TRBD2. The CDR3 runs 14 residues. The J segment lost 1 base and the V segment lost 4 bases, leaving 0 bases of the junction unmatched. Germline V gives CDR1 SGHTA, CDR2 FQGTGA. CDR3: CASSWTSGTDTQYF. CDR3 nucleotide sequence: TGTGCCAGCAGCTGGACTAGCGGCACAGATACGCAGTATTTT.

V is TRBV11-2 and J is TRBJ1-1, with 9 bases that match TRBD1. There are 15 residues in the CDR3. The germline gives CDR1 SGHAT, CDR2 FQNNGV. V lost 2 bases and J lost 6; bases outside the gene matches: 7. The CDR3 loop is CASSLLTGTGSEAFF. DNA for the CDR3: TGTGCCAGCAGCTTACTGACCGGGACAGGGTCTGAAGCTTTCTTT.

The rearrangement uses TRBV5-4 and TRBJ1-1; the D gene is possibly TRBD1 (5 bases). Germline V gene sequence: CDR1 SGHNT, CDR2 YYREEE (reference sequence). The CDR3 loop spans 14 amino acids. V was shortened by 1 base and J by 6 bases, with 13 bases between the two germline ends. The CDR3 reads CASSLFSGIPEAFF. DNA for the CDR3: TGTGCCAGCAGCTTGTTTTCAGGGATCCCTGAAGCTTTCTTT.

The CDR3: CATSDGLGAGGYTF. CDR3 nucleotide sequence: TGTGCCACCAGTGATGGGTTGGGGGCTGGTGGCTACACCTTC. The rearrangement uses TRBV24-1 and TRBJ1-2; D perhaps matches TRBD1 (6 bases). Germline lookup yields CDR1 KGHDR and CDR2 SFDVKD. The CDR3 runs 14 residues. V lost 3 bases, J lost 7 bases, and 14 bases lay in between.

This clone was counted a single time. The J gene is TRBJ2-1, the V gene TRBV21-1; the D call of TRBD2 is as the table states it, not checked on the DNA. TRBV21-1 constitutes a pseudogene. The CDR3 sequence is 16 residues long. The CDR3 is CASKHGRGFISNEQFF. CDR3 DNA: TGTGCCAGCAAACATGGCCGGGGTTTTATTTCCAATGAGCAGTTCTTC.

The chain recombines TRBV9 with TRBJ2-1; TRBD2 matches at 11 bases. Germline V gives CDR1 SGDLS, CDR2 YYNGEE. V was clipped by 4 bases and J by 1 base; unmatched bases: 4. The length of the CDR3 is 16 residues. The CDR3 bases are TGTGCCAGCAGCTTCATAGCGGGAGGGTCCTACAATGAGCAGTTCTTC. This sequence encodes CASSFIAGGSYNEQFF.

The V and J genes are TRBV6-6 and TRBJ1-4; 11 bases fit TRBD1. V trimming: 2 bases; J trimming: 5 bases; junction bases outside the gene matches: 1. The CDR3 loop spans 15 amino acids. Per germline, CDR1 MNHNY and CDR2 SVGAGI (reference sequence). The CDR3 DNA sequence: TGTGCCAGCAGTTACGGGACAGGGGGGAATGAAAAACTGTTTTTT. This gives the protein CASSYGTGGNEKLFF.

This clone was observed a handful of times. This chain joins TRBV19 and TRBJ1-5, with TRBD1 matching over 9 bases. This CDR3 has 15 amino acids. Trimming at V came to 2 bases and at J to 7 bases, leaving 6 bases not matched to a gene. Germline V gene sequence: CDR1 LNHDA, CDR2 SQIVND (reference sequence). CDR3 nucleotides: TGTGCCAGTAGTATAAGGACAGGGGCAGGGCAGCCCCAGCATTTT. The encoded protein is CASSIRTGAGQPQHF.

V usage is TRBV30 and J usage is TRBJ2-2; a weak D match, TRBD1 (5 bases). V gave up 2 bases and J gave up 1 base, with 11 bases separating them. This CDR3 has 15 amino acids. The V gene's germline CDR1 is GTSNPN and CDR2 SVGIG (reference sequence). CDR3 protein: CAWSRGSQNTGELFF. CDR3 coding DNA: TGTGCCTGGAGTAGGGGCAGTCAGAACACCGGGGAGCTGTTTTTT.